Listed below are T cell receptor beta chains from one sample, sequenced in a study of shared clonotypes between healthy human individuals. This table comes from immunoSEQ multiplex PCR, and its TCRdb copy is limited to in-frame clones, with some not included. The sample contains 2,500,000 or so clones, 93% of which appear only once. Sequencing was performed on naive CD4+ T cells from PBMCs. The receptors stem from a man younger than 35 in good health. Some clones in this sample may be carry-over from other donors' samples. The CDR3 runs from the conserved cysteine through the conserved F or W. D genes are given only for firm matches. Some rows mark clone size as missing; the rest say once, few, many or name a class of expanded clone.

NA TRBJ2-4 NA TRBV21-1 TGTGCCAGCAGCAAAGTCGGGATAGCCAAAAACATTCAGTACTTC CASSKVGIAKNIQYF
NA TRBJ2-1 NA TRBV6-1 TGTGCCAGCAGTGACCGGGGCGTAGACCGGGATGAGCAGTTCTTC CASSDRGVDRDEQFF
NA TRBJ1-2 NA TRBV2 TGTGCCAGCAGTGATCACTATGGCTACACCTTC CASSDHYGYTF
NA TRBJ1-3 NA TRBV11-2 TGTGCCAGCAGCTTAGCGGTAAACACCATATATTTT CASSLAVNTIYF
NA TRBJ2-5 NA TRBV18 TGTGCCAGCTCACCCCCCAGCGCGGAGACCCAGTACTTC CASSPPSAETQYF
TRBD2 TRBJ2-7 NA TRBV5-1 TGCGCCAGCAGTGAGCCTAGCGGGGGCTACGAGCAGTACTTC CASSEPSGGYEQYF
TRBD1 TRBJ1-1 NA TRBV14 TGTGCCAGCAGCGAGAACAGGGGGAACACTGAAGCTTTCTTT CASSENRGNTEAFF
NA TRBJ1-5 once TRBV5-4 TGTGCCAGCAGCTTGGGGGTAGATAGCAATCAGCCCCAGCATTTT CASSLGVDSNQPQHF
NA TRBJ1-5 NA TRBV7-8 TGTGCCAGCAGCCGGACCAACCGGAGGCAGCCCCAGCATTTT CASSRTNRRQPQHF
TRBD1 TRBJ1-5 once TRBV28 TGTGCCAGCAGTTTCCACCCCGACAGGGTCTGGAATCAGCCCCAGCATTTT CASSFHPDRVWNQPQHF
NA TRBJ1-1 NA TRBV21-1 TGTGCCAGCAGCACCGGACCGTTGAACACTGAAGCTTTCTTT CASSTGPLNTEAFF
NA TRBJ2-6 NA TRBV30 TGTGCCGGCCTTCGTACCTCTGGGGCCAACGTCCTGACTTTC CAGLRTSGANVLTF
TRBD1 TRBJ1-4 NA TRBV6-5 TGTGCCAGCAGTTACTCGACAGGGAGCGGTGAAAAACTGTTTTTT CASSYSTGSGEKLFF
NA TRBJ2-2 NA TRBV9 TGTGCCAGCAGCGTAAGACGGGACACCAACACCGGGGAGCTGTTTTTT CASSVRRDTNTGELFF
TRBD1 TRBJ1-5 NA TRBV5-1 TGCGCCAGCAGCTTGGGGGGACAGGGAAATCAGCCCCAGCATTTT CASSLGGQGNQPQHF
NA TRBJ2-3 NA TRBV19 TGTGCCAGTAGTGGACGGGGCACAGATACGCAGTATTTT CASSGRGTDTQYF
NA TRBJ2-7 NA TRBV7-9 TGTGCCAGCAGCCCCGGCCCCGGGGCGACCCACGAGCAGTACTTC CASSPGPGATHEQYF
NA TRBJ1-4 NA TRBV21-1 TGTGCCAGCAGCAAAAGCTGGGGGAGCGCAACTAATGAAAAACTGTTTTTT CASSKSWGSATNEKLFF
TRBD1 TRBJ1-1 NA TRBV6-5 TGTGCCAGCAGACCTGGACAGGGGGCGCGAACTGAAGCTTTCTTT CASRPGQGARTEAFF
NA TRBJ2-5 NA TRBV1 TGCACCAGCAGCCAATTCCCCGGGACCCTTCAAGAGACCCAGTACTTC CTSSQFPGTLQETQYF
NA TRBJ1-5 NA TRBV11-2 TGTGCCAGCAGCTTAGGCTACAGTAGCAATCAGCCCCAGCATTTT CASSLGYSSNQPQHF
NA TRBJ2-7 NA TRBV2 TGTGCCAGCGTTTCGGACAACTCCTACGAGCAGTACTTC CASVSDNSYEQYF